The 27 T cell receptor beta chains listed next were all sequenced from one sample in a study of blood T cells in healthy people across ages. Then a second PCR, running roughly 7 to 12 cycles, was carried out with a sample-barcoded 5' primer and a J-beta primer mix. Via MiXCR, TCRdb re-called the 5' RACE reads, giving one row per CDR3 protein. The data show 1,800,000 or so distinct CDR3 sequences, with around 40% seen just once and 20% to 25% held by the top ten. The sample was blood. These receptors came from a human donor in good health.

On this clonotype itself: An end of the junction differs from the germline gene, which may be a read error. This rearrangement joins TRBV2 to TRBJ2-4; TRBD1 matches at 12 bases. CDR3 length equals 13 residues. Looked up from germline, CDR1 is SNHLY and CDR2 is FYNNEI. The CDR3 DNA follows: TGCGCCAGCAAGGGACAGGGGGCGAGGGAGCAGTACTTC. Translating gives CASKGQGAREQYF.

J is TRBJ2-2 and V is TRBV7-9; unclear D gene. The CDR3 loop spans 16 amino acids. Trimming stripped 2 bases from V and 1 base from J, with 11 bases between. Per germline, CDR1 SEHNR and CDR2 FQNEAQ (reference sequence). CDR3 amino acids: CASSLRGNLNTGELFF. CDR3 in DNA: TGTGCCAGCAGCTTACGTGGAAACTTGAACACCGGGGAGCTGTTTTTT.

The rearrangement joins TRBV10-3 to TRBJ1-2; 7 bases map to TRBD1. V shed 1 base and J 2 bases; nucleotides not matched to a gene: 7. CDR1 and CDR2 from the germline V gene are ENHRY and SYGVKD. This CDR3 contains 16 residues. CDR3 in DNA: TGTGCCATCAGTGAGTGGACAGGACAGAGAAACTATGGCTACACCTTC. Encoded protein: CAISEWTGQRNYGYTF.

This clonotype was observed a few times. V usage is TRBV20-1 and J usage is TRBJ1-4; 8 bases fit TRBD1. This CDR3 has 13 residues. Germline values: CDR1 DFQATT, CDR2 SNEGSKA (reference sequence). The V segment lost 2 bases and the J segment 6 bases; nucleotides outside the gene matches: 2. The chain's CDR3 is CSARTGGDEKLFF. CDR3 DNA: TGCAGTGCTAGAACAGGGGGGGATGAAAAACTGTTTTTT.

The genes are TRBV15 and TRBJ1-4; D ambiguous. CDR1 and CDR2 (germline): LNHNV, YYDKDF (reference sequence). CDR3 length: 13 residues. Between the trimmed V and J ends, which lost 3 bases and 12 bases, there was a span of 14 bases. The CDR3 DNA follows: TGTGCCACCAGCAGCTTAACCTTGACGGAACTGTTTTTT. It translates to CATSSLTLTELFF.

This chain uses TRBV6-5 with TRBJ1-3; D not resolved. Germline CDR1 MNHEY, CDR2 SVGAGI. This CDR3 region has 15 residues. V lost 6 bases and J 0 bases, leaving 12 bases between the germline ends. The CDR3 nucleotides read TGTGCCAGCAGATTCGACGGAAACTCTGGAAACACCATATATTTT. Translation gives CASRFDGNSGNTIYF.

J is TRBJ2-2 and V is TRBV4-3; D ambiguous. Germline values: CDR1 LGHNA, CDR2 YSLEER. V was trimmed by 0 bases and J by 6 bases, leaving 8 bases between them. The CDR3 has 14 residues. CDR3 loop: CASSQDSGSGELFF. CDR3 nucleotides: TGCGCCAGCAGCCAAGATTCGGGTTCCGGGGAGCTGTTTTTT.

This clonotype was counted only a few times. This chain joins TRBV5-1 and TRBJ2-5; TRBD1 aligns across 9 bases. The J call may not be correct, given that the DNA end is closer to TRBJ2-7. Germline CDR1 SGHRS, CDR2 YFSETQ. The length of the CDR3 is 14 residues. For the CDR3, the DNA is TGCGCCAGCAGCACCGGGACAGGGTTCCACGAGCAGTACTTC. Its translation is CASSTGTGFHEQYF.

This sequence joins TRBV7-9 and TRBJ1-2, with D perhaps TRBD1 (6 bases). V lost 0 bases to trimming and J lost 8 bases, with 13 bases between them. The germline CDR1 and CDR2 sequences are SEHNR and FQNEAQ (reference sequence). The CDR3 contains 14 residues. The CDR3 nucleotides are TGTGCCAGCAGCTTAGCCCTAATAGGGGGAGGCTACACCTTC. Translating gives CASSLALIGGGYTF.

The V call is TRBV6-4, the J call TRBJ2-1; possible D gene TRBD2, 7 bases. The V gene's germline CDR1 is MRHNA and CDR2 SNTAGT. CDR3 size: 16 residues. Trimming took off 2 bases at V and 6 bases at J, with 17 bases between the two ends. The CDR3 bases are TGTGCCAGCAGTGACATGGCGGGGGCCGCGATCAATGAGCAGTTCTTC. The encoded protein is CASSDMAGAAINEQFF.

This clonotype was seen a handful of times. The chain has TRBV5-1 and TRBJ2-1; the D gene is possibly TRBD2 (6 bases). The germline gives CDR1 SGHRS, CDR2 YFSETQ. The germline V and J ends were trimmed by 3 bases and 4 bases, with 20 bases remaining between them. The CDR3 has 17 residues. The CDR3 nucleotides are TGCGCCAGCAGCTGGCCCCCGGGGGTAGGTCGGTACAATGAGCAGTTCTTC. This translates into CASSWPPGVGRYNEQFF.

V gene TRBV7-2 combines with J gene TRBJ1-1; D is perhaps TRBD1 (6 bases). The germline CDR1 and CDR2 sequences are SGHTA and FQGNSA. The CDR3 consists of 13 residues. Trimming left V 5 bases short and J 7 bases short, with 14 bases between. The CDR3 protein is CASSLSGQFEAFF. CDR3 in DNA: TGTGCCAGCAGCCTGTCTGGACAGTTTGAAGCTTTCTTT.

The J gene is TRBJ1-1, the V gene TRBV11-1, with unresolved D. The CDR3 runs to 18 residues. Trimming cost V 5 bases and J 1 base, with 23 bases left between them. Per germline, CDR1 SGHAT and CDR2 FQDESV (reference sequence). This CDR3 reads CASSRTTGRLPKNTEAFF. CDR3 DNA sequence: TGTGCCAGCAGCCGTACTACCGGGAGATTACCCAAGAACACTGAAGCTTTCTTT.

The chain couples TRBV20-1 to TRBJ1-6, with D unresolved. The CDR3 has 15 residues. Germline V gene sequence: CDR1 DFQATT, CDR2 SNEGSKA (reference sequence). Deletions cut 3 bases from V and 7 bases from J, with 16 bases between. The CDR3, as DNA: TGCAGTGCTAGTAACCCGAAAGGCGGGAATTCACCCCTCCACTTT. Protein: CSASNPKGGNSPLHF.

This clonotype was observed a handful of times. This rearrangement joins TRBV6-2 or TRBV6-3 to TRBJ2-1; D possibly corresponds to TRBD1 (5 bases). Per germline, CDR1 MNHEY and CDR2 SVGEGT. The V gene lost 6 bases and the J gene lost 4 bases, with 10 bases spanning the gap. This CDR3 region has 13 residues. The CDR3 region is CASRPPGYNEQFF. In DNA, the CDR3 is TGTGCCAGCAGACCTCCAGGGTACAATGAGCAGTTCTTC.

This chain uses TRBV6-5 with TRBJ2-1, with 8 bases lining up with TRBD2. V was clipped by 11 bases and J by 6 bases; unmatched bases: 6. Germline CDR1 is MNHEY and CDR2 is SVGAGI. This CDR3 is built from 12 residues. CDR3 sequence: CAVRGTSNEQFF. In nucleotides, the CDR3 is TGTGCCGTTCGAGGGACTAGCAATGAGCAGTTCTTC.

The rearrangement uses TRBV2 and TRBJ2-1; a possible D gene is TRBD2 (6 bases). This CDR3 region has 14 residues. Germline lookup yields CDR1 SNHLY and CDR2 FYNNEI. V was trimmed by 8 bases and J by 6 bases, leaving 17 bases between them. The DNA of the CDR3 is TGTGCCAGCCGGGGCGGGGTTAACGGCAATGAGCAGTTCTTC. Amino acid sequence: CASRGGVNGNEQFF.

This clonotype was seen only a few times. V usage is TRBV5-1 and J usage is TRBJ2-7; D might be TRBD2 (6 bases). The V gene's germline CDR1 is SGHRS and CDR2 YFSETQ. This CDR3 region has 13 residues. V was trimmed by 0 bases and J by 6 bases, leaving 10 bases between them. The chain's CDR3 is CASSLARGIEQYF. CDR3 bases: TGCGCCAGCAGCTTGGCCCGGGGGATCGAGCAGTACTTC.

This clonotype was counted a few times. The chain uses TRBV15 and TRBJ2-3; weak D call: TRBD1 (7 bases). The CDR3 has 14 residues. Germline V lookup: CDR1 LNHNV, CDR2 YYDKDF (reference sequence). V shed 8 bases and J shed 4 bases, with 16 bases lying between them. As DNA, the CDR3 is TGTGCCACCTCGCCCCCAGGGGGGTCAGATACGCAGTATTTT. As protein: CATSPPGGSDTQYF.

The chain carries TRBV10-3 and TRBJ2-5; TRBD1 matches 7 bases. The CDR3 is 14 amino acids. Germline assignment: CDR1 ENHRY and CDR2 SYGVKD. The V and J ends lost 10 bases and 1 base, in that order; junction bases with no gene match: 9. CDR3 region: CASGQANLQETQYF. In DNA form, the CDR3 reads TGTGCCAGCGGACAGGCCAATCTCCAAGAGACCCAGTACTTC.

Only a few counts were recorded for this clonotype. This chain joins TRBV7-9 and TRBJ1-1; D remains ambiguous. This CDR3 has 16 amino acids. V was clipped by 5 bases and J by 0 bases, with 16 bases between them. Germline V gene lookup returns CDR1 SEHNR and CDR2 FQNEAQ (reference sequence). The CDR3 loop is CASSRTFIELNTEAFF. For the CDR3, the DNA is TGTGCCAGCAGCCGGACTTTCATCGAGCTGAACACTGAAGCTTTCTTT.

In its sample, this clonotype was seen a few times. The chain couples TRBV12-3 or TRBV12-4 to TRBJ2-3, with D uncertain. CDR3 length: 12 residues. Trimming shortened V by 6 bases and J by 7 bases, and 11 bases separated the two germline ends. CDR3 region: CASSLDPNTQYF. CDR3 DNA: TGTGCCAGCAGCTTGGACCCGAATACGCAGTATTTT.

This clonotype was seen once. The rearrangement uses TRBV27 and TRBJ2-1; 9 nucleotides align to TRBD1. The length of the CDR3 is 17 residues. Germline trimming cut 4 bases from V and 1 base from J; bases unmatched to any gene: 8. CDR1 and CDR2 (germline): MNHEY, SMNVEV (reference sequence). CDR3 region: CASSSRDREFSYNEQFF. CDR3 coding DNA: TGTGCCAGCAGTTCCCGGGACAGGGAGTTTTCCTACAATGAGCAGTTCTTC.

The genes are TRBV4-2 and TRBJ2-1, with 8 bases that match TRBD2. J lost 7 bases, V lost 4 bases, and 12 bases had no gene match. This CDR3 has 16 residues. Germline V gene data show CDR1 as LGHNA and CDR2 as YNFKEQ. CDR3 DNA: TGTGCCAGCAGCCCCCTCCTCGGGGGGGCGGGAAATGAGCAGTTCTTC. It translates to CASSPLLGGAGNEQFF.

The gene calls are TRBV4-3 and TRBJ1-5, with D tentatively TRBD1 (5 bases). The CDR3 sequence is 17 residues long. Per the germline V gene, CDR1 is LGHNA and CDR2 is YSLEER. Trimming took off 0 bases at V and 9 bases at J, with 21 bases between the two ends. DNA of the CDR3: TGCGCCAGCAGCCAAGAGATCGGGCCAGGGCGGGCTCGGCCCCAGCATTTT. Its translation is CASSQEIGPGRARPQHF.

The chain recombines TRBV12-3 or TRBV12-4 with TRBJ1-1; D not certain. CDR3 length: 13 amino acids. Trimming took off 2 bases at V and 9 bases at J, with 13 bases between the two ends. The CDR3, as DNA: TGTGCCAGCAGTTTATCGTTAGTGGTAAAAGCTTTCTTT. It codes for CASSLSLVVKAFF.

This chain links TRBV6-1 with TRBJ2-5; the match to TRBD2 covers 13 bases. V lost 5 bases to trimming and J lost 3 bases; unmatched junction nucleotides: 6. The CDR3 is made up of 16 amino acids. CDR1 is MNHNS, CDR2 SASEGT, per germline. The CDR3 sequence: CASSHAGLAGEETQYF. The CDR3, as DNA: TGTGCCAGCAGTCACGCTGGACTAGCGGGGGAAGAGACCCAGTACTTC.